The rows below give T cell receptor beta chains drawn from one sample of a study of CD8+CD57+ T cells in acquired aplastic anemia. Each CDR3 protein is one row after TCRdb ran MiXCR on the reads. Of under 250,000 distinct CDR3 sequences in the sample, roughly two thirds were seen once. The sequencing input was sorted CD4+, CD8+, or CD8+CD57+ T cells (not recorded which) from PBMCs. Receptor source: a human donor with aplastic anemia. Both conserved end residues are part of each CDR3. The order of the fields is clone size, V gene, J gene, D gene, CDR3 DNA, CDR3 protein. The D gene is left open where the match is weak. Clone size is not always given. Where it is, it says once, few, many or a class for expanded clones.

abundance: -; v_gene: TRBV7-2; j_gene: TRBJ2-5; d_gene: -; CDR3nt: TGTGCCAGCAGCTTAGCGGGACGGACCCAAGAGGAGACCCAGTACTTC; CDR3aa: CASSLAGRTQEETQYF
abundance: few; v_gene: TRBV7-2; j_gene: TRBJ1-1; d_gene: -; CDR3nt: TGTGCCAGCAGACTCCAAGGGACTGAAGCTTTCTTT; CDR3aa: CASRLQGTEAFF
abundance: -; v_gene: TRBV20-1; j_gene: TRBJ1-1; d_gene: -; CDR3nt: TGCAGTGCCAAGGGTGGGGACACTGAAGCTTTCTTT; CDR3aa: CSAKGGDTEAFF
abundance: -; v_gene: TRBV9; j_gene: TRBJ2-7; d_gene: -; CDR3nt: TGTGCCAGCAGCCCAGACGGGGGACAGAGATACGAGCAGTACTTC; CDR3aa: CASSPDGGQRYEQYF
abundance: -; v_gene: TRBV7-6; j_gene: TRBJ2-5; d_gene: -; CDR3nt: TGTGCCAGCAGCTTCGCGAGGCAAGAGACCCAGTACTTC; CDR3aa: CASSFARQETQYF
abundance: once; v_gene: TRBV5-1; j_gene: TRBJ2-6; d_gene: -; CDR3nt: TGCGCCAGCAGCCGCTTGGCTCGACTCTCGAACCGGGCCAACGTCCTGACTTTC; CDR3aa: CASSRLARLSNRANVLTF
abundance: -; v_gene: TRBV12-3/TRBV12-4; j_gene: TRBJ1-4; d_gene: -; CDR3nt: TGTGCCAGCAACCAGGGATCTAATGAAAAACTGTTTTTT; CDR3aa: CASNQGSNEKLFF
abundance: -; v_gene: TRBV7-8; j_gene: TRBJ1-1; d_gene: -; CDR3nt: TGTGCCAGCAGCTTATCCCGGACCCTACAGAGTGAAGCTTTCTTT; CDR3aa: CASSLSRTLQSEAFF
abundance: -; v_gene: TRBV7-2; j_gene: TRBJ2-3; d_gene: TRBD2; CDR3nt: TGTGCCAGCGCAGCGGGACTCAGGTCAGATACGCAGTATTTT; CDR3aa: CASAAGLRSDTQYF
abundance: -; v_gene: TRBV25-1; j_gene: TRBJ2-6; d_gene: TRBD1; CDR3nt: TGTGCCAGCAGGCCCGGACAGGGAAAGACACCTGGGGCCAACGTCCTGACTTTC; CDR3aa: CASRPGQGKTPGANVLTF
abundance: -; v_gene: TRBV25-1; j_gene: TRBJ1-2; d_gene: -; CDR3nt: TGTGCCACCAGGAAAGGTGTAGGCGGCTACACCTTC; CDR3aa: CATRKGVGGYTF
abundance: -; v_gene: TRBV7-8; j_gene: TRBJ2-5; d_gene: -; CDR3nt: TGTGCCAGCACCCTCCTGGCTGAGACCCAGTACTTC; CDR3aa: CASTLLAETQYF
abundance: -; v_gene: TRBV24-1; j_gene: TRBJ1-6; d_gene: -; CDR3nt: TGTGCCACCAGTAAGGGCGGGGGGCCCCTCCACTTT; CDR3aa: CATSKGGGPLHF
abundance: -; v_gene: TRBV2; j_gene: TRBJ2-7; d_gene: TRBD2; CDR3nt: TGTGCCAGCGGTGATCTGATAGCGGGGGGCTCTGGGGAGCAGTACTTC; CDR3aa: CASGDLIAGGSGEQYF
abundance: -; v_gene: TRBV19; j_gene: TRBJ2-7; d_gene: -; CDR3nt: TGTGCCAGTAGTATAGGCAGGGAGAGGAGGTACGAGCAGTACTTC; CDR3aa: CASSIGRERRYEQYF
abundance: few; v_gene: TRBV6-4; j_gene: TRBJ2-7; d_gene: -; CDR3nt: TGTGCCAGCAGTTCCCTACGCACTAGCCACGAGCAGTACTTC; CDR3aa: CASSSLRTSHEQYF
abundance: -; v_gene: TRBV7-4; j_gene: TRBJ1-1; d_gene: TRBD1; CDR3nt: TGTGCCAGCAGCTTGGCAGGACAGGGATACACTGAAGCTTTCTTT; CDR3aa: CASSLAGQGYTEAFF